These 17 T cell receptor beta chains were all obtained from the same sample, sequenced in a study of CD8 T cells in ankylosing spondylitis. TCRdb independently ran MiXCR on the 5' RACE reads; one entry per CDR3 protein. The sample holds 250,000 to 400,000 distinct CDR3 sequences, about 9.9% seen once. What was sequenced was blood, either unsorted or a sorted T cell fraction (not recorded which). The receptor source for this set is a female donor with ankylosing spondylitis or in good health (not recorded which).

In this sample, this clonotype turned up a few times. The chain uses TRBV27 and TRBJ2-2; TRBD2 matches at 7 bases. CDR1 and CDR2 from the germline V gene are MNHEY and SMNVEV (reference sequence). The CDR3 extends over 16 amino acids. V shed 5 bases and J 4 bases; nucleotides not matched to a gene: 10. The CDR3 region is CASSPPSLAGTGELFF. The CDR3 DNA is TGTGCCAGCAGTCCCCCTTCCTTAGCGGGCACCGGGGAGCTGTTTTTT.

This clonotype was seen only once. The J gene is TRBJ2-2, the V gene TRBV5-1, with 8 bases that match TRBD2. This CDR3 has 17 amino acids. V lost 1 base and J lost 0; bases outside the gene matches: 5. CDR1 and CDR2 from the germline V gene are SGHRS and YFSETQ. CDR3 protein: CASSLQPGGPNTGELFF. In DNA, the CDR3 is TGCGCCAGCAGCTTGCAGCCGGGAGGGCCGAACACCGGGGAGCTGTTTTTT.

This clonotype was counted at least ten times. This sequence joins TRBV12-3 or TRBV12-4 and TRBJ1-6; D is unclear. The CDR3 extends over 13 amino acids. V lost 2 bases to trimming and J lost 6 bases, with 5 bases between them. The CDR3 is CASSLRANSPLHF. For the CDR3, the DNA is TGTGCCAGCAGTTTACGGGCTAATTCACCCCTCCACTTT.

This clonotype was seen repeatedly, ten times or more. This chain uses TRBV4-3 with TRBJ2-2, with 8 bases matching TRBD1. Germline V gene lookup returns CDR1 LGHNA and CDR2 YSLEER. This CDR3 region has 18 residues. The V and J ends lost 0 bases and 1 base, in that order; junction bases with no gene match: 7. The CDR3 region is CASSQETIGTGNTGELFF. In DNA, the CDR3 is TGCGCCAGCAGCCAAGAAACTATCGGGACAGGGAACACCGGGGAGCTGTTTTTT.

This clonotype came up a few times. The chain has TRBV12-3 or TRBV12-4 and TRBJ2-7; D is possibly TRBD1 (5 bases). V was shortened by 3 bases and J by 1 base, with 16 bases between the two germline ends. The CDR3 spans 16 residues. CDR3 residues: CASSFQGPGKSYEQYF. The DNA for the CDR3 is TGTGCCAGCAGTTTTCAAGGGCCAGGGAAGTCCTACGAGCAGTACTTC.

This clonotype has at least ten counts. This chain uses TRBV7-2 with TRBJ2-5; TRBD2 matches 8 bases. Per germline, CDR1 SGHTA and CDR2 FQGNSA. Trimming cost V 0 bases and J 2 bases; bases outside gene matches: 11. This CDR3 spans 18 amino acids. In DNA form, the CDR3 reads TGTGCCAGCAGCTTAGCCCTCGTAGCGGGACCGACTCAAGAGACCCAGTACTTC. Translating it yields CASSLALVAGPTQETQYF.

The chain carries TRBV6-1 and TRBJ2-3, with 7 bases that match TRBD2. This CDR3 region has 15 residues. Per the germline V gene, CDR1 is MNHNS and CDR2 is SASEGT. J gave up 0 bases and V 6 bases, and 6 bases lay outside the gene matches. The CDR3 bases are TGTGCCAGCAGCTCCCGGGGGGTAAGCACAGATACGCAGTATTTT. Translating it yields CASSSRGVSTDTQYF.

In DNA form, the CDR3 reads TGTGCCAGCAGCCGCCCAATGGGACAGGGATCCTACGAGCAGTACTTC. It encodes CASSRPMGQGSYEQYF. The chain has TRBV6-2 or TRBV6-3 and TRBJ2-7, with 9 bases lining up with TRBD1. Germline V gene data show CDR1 as MNHEY and CDR2 as SVGEGT. The CDR3 is made up of 16 amino acids. V trimming: 6 bases; J trimming: 1 base; junction bases outside the gene matches: 10.

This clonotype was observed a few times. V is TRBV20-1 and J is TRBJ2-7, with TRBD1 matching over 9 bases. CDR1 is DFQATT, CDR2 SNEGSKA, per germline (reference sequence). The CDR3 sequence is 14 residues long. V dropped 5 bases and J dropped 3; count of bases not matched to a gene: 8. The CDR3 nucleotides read TGCAGTGCTGTTACCGGGACAGGGAACTACGAGCAGTACTTC. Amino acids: CSAVTGTGNYEQYF.

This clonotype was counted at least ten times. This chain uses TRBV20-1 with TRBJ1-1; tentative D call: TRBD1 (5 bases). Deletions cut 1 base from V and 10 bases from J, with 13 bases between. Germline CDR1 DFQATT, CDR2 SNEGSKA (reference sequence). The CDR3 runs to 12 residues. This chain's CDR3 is CSARVTGAGAFF. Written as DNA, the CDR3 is TGCAGTGCTAGAGTAACTGGGGCCGGAGCTTTCTTT.

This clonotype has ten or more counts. CDR3 bases: TGCAGTGCTAGAGATTTCGGGGAAACAAATGAAAAACTGTTTTTT. Translation: CSARDFGETNEKLFF. V gene TRBV20-1 combines with J gene TRBJ1-4; D gene ambiguous. V was clipped by 0 bases and J by 5 bases, with 13 bases between them. Germline-derived CDR1 and CDR2 are DFQATT and SNEGSKA (reference sequence). The length of the CDR3 is 15 residues.

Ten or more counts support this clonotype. The CDR3, as DNA: TGCGCCAGCAGCGTGGCGGGGGATAGGACAGATACGCAGTATTTT. Amino acids: CASSVAGDRTDTQYF. The chain combines TRBV5-1 with TRBJ2-3; 7 nucleotides line up with TRBD2. With 4 bases clipped from V and 3 bases from J, the junction kept 8 bases outside the gene matches. Germline lookup yields CDR1 SGHRS and CDR2 YFSETQ. The CDR3 is made up of 15 amino acids. The full variable domain, its missing parts supplied by reference TRBV5-1 and TRBJ2-3, is KAGVTQTPRYLIKTRGQQVTLSCSPISGHRSVSWYQQTPGQGLQFLFEYFSETQRNKGNFPGRFSGRQFSNSRSEMNVSTLELGDSALYLCASSVAGDRTDTQYFGPGTRLTVL.

The DNA for the CDR3 is TGTGCCAGCACCCGTTTGGGGGCCAACACCGGGGAGCTGTTTTTT. Its translation is CASTRLGANTGELFF. The rearrangement uses TRBV12-3 or TRBV12-4 and TRBJ2-2, with D perhaps TRBD1 (6 bases). This CDR3 has 15 residues. Trimming removed 7 bases from V and 2 bases from J, with 14 bases in between.

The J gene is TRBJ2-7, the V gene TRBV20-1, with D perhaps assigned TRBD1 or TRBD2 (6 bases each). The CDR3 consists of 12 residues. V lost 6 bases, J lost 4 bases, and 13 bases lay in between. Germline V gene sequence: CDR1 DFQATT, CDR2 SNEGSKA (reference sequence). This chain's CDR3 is CSATWGAYEQYF. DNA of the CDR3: TGCAGTGCAACGTGGGGGGCGTACGAGCAGTACTTC.

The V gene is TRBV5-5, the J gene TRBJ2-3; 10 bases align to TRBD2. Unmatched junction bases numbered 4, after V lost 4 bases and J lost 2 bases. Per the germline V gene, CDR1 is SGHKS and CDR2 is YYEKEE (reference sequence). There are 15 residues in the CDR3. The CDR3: CASSRTSGYTDTQYF. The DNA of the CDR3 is TGTGCCAGCAGCAGGACTAGCGGATACACAGATACGCAGTATTTT.

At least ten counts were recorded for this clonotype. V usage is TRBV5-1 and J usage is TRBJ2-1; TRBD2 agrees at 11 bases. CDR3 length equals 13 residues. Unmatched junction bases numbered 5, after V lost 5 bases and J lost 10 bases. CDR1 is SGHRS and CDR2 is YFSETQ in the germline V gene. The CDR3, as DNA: TGCGCCAGCAGGACTAGCGGGATTACCGAGCAGTTCTTC. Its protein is CASRTSGITEQFF.

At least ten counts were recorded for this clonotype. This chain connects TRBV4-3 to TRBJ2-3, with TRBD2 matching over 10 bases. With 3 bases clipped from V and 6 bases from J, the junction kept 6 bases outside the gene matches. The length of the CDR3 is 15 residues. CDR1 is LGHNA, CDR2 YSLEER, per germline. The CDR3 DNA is TGCGCCAGCAGCCAGCTAGCGGGAGCTATGGATACGCAGTATTTT. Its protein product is CASSQLAGAMDTQYF.